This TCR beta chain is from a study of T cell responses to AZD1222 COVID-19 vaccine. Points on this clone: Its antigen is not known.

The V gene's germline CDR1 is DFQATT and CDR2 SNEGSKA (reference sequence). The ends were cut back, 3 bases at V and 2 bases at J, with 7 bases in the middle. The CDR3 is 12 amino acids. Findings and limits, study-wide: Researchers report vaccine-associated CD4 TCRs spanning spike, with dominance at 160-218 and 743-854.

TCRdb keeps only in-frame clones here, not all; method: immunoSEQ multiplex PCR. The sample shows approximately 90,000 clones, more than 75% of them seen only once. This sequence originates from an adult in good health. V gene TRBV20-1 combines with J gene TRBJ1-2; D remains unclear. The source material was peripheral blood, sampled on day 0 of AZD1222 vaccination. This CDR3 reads CSASVRNYGYTF. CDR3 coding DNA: TGCAGTGCTAGTGTCAGAAACTATGGCTACACCTTC.